The 28 T cell receptor beta chains in this list originate from one sample, sequenced in a study of siplizumab effects on memory and regulatory T cells. Produced via immunoSEQ multiplex PCR; TCRdb's table is partial and in-frame only. In the table there are 15,000 or so clones, around 43% of which are singletons. No antigen is known for these receptors. Responder and stimulator cells in the mixed lymphocyte reaction were cultured together for around 6 days at 37°C. Source material: CFSE-low (dividing) CD4+ T cells sorted from an allogeneic mixed lymphocyte reaction. These TCRs come from a human donor in good health; the cells came from an allogeneic mixed lymphocyte reaction. Some clones in this sample may be carry-over from other donors' samples.

This clone is termed medium-sized. V usage is TRBV5-4 and J usage is TRBJ1-2, with 9 bases identical to TRBD1. V trimming: 0 bases; J trimming: 4 bases; junction bases outside the gene matches: 4. Germline V gene lookup returns CDR1 SGHNT and CDR2 YYREEE (reference sequence). The CDR3 is made up of 15 amino acids. In nucleotides, the CDR3 is TGTGCCAGCAGCTTGGGGGCGGGACAGGGCTATGGCTACACCTTC. Protein sequence: CASSLGAGQGYGYTF.

The gene calls are TRBV7-3 and TRBJ1-1; D is unclear. V lost 3 bases to trimming and J lost 1 base, with 9 bases between them. Germline V gene data show CDR1 as SGHTA and CDR2 as FQGTGA. The CDR3 length is 14 residues. The CDR3 DNA is TGTGCCAGCAGCTTGGGCAACTCGAACACTGAAGCTTTCTTT. This encodes CASSLGNSNTEAFF. Filled out from reference TRBV7-3 and TRBJ1-1, the complete variable domain reads GAGVSQTPSNKVTEKGKYVELRCDPISGHTALYWYRQSLGQGPEFLIYFQGTGAADDSGLPNDRFFAVRPEGSVSTLKIQRTERGDSAVYLCASSLGNSNTEAFFGQGTRLTVV.

This clone was recorded a few times. The chain recombines TRBV19 with TRBJ2-2; 11 positions match TRBD2. Germline CDR1 is LNHDA and CDR2 is SQIVND (reference sequence). The V segment lost 2 bases and the J segment 6 bases; nucleotides outside the gene matches: 2. The CDR3 length is 15 residues. The CDR3 sequence is CASSIKLAGAGELFF. CDR3 in DNA: TGTGCCAGTAGTATAAAACTAGCGGGAGCCGGGGAGCTGTTTTTT.

The CDR3, as DNA: TGTGCCAGCAGCAGAACTTACGGTAATCTGGCGACAGGATACGAGCAGTACTTC. Amino acids: CASSRTYGNLATGYEQYF. The chain carries TRBV11-2 and TRBJ2-7; possible D gene TRBD1, 6 bases. Trimming took off 5 bases at V and 4 bases at J, with 27 bases between the two ends. CDR1 is SGHAT and CDR2 is FQNNGV in the germline V gene. The CDR3 contains 18 residues.

The rearrangement links TRBV7-2 to TRBJ1-1; no clear D. The germline CDR1 and CDR2 sequences are SGHTA and FQGNSA. The CDR3 is 13 amino acids. Trimming stripped 0 bases from V and 5 bases from J, with 7 bases between. CDR3 protein: CASSLAPATEAFF. The CDR3, as DNA: TGTGCCAGCAGCTTAGCTCCAGCTACTGAAGCTTTCTTT.

This rearrangement joins TRBV19 to TRBJ1-2; maybe TRBD1 (5 bases). CDR3 length: 15 amino acids. CDR1 is LNHDA, CDR2 SQIVND, per germline (reference sequence). V was clipped by 4 bases and J by 0 bases, with 12 bases between them. The CDR3 nucleotides are TGTGCCAGTAGTAACCGACAGATCACTAACTATGGCTACACCTTC. Translating it yields CASSNRQITNYGYTF.

The rearrangement uses TRBV5-3 and TRBJ1-2; D may be TRBD1 (5 bases). Being an ORF, TRBV5-3 has a function that is uncertain. V lost 4 bases and J lost 2, with 15 bases in between. The length of the CDR3 is 15 residues. CDR3 protein: CARSGSRAGNYGYTF. CDR3 nucleotide sequence: TGTGCCAGAAGCGGTTCCCGGGCAGGGAACTATGGCTACACCTTC.

This clone turned up a few times. V usage is TRBV18 and J usage is TRBJ1-1, with a tentative D call TRBD1 (5 bases). The CDR3 has 15 amino acids. Germline assignment: CDR1 KGHSH and CDR2 LQKENI. V was pared by 4 bases and J by 3 bases, with 15 bases between. CDR3 nucleotide sequence: TGTGCCAGCTCACAAACTTTTGGGGCTGACACTGAAGCTTTCTTT. Encoded protein: CASSQTFGADTEAFF.

This chain joins TRBV29-1 and TRBJ1-2; D uncertain. This CDR3 contains 12 residues. The germline gives CDR1 SQVTM, CDR2 ANQGSEA. Trimming removed 2 bases from V and 3 bases from J, with 7 bases in between. CDR3 sequence: CSVEHQHYGYTF. The CDR3 coding sequence is TGCAGCGTTGAACATCAGCACTATGGCTACACCTTC.

The J gene is TRBJ2-5, the V gene TRBV7-9, with D maybe TRBD2 (5 bases). The CDR3 covers 16 residues. The V and J ends lost 4 bases and 1 base respectively, with 16 bases between them. Germline V lookup: CDR1 SEHNR, CDR2 FQNEAQ (reference sequence). The CDR3 sequence: CASSYYRGATQETQYF. CDR3 in DNA: TGTGCCAGCAGCTACTACCGGGGTGCCACCCAAGAGACCCAGTACTTC.

The V call is TRBV19, the J call TRBJ2-3, with a weak D call TRBD2 (6 bases). The V gene lost 6 bases and the J gene lost 0 bases, with 16 bases spanning the gap. Germline V gene sequence: CDR1 LNHDA, CDR2 SQIVND (reference sequence). The CDR3 length is 16 residues. The CDR3 bases are TGTGCCAGTAGCAGAGAGGCTAGCGTTAGCACAGATACGCAGTATTTT. Amino acids: CASSREASVSTDTQYF.

The gene calls are TRBV6-1 and TRBJ1-2; TRBD1 is a possible D gene (5 bases). CDR1 and CDR2 from the germline V gene are MNHNS and SASEGT. The V end lost 5 bases, the J end lost 3 bases, and 13 bases lay between the germline ends. The CDR3 sequence is 14 residues long. The CDR3 region has the DNA TGTGCCAGCAGTAGAACATTAGGGGACTATGGCTACACCTTC. It translates to CASSRTLGDYGYTF.

In this sample, this clone turned up a few times. This chain links TRBV5-3 with TRBJ2-5; 13 bases map to TRBD2. TRBV5-3 is filed as an ORF, its function uncertain. Trimming at V came to 7 bases and at J to 5 bases, leaving 8 bases not matched to a gene. CDR3 length equals 15 residues. The CDR3 DNA reads TGTGCCAGACTTCAGGGACTAGCGGGAACCGAGACCCAGTACTTC. Translation gives CARLQGLAGTETQYF.

V and J are TRBV15 and TRBJ2-5; D unresolved. V lost 0 bases, J lost 2 bases, and 10 bases lay in between. The CDR3 spans 15 residues. The germline gives CDR1 LNHNV, CDR2 YYDKDF (reference sequence). The CDR3 nucleotides are TGTGCCACCAGCAGAGATCGCGTCAGACAAGAGACCCAGTACTTC. This sequence encodes CATSRDRVRQETQYF.

The V call is TRBV19, the J call TRBJ2-2; D not certain. This CDR3 is built from 16 residues. With 0 bases removed from V and 3 bases from J, the gap between germline ends came to 11 bases. Germline CDR1 and CDR2: LNHDA and SQIVND (reference sequence). The CDR3 DNA reads as TGTGCCAGTAGTATAGAGGGGATAACTTACACCGGGGAGCTGTTTTTT. Translation gives CASSIEGITYTGELFF.

This rearrangement joins TRBV6-6 to TRBJ2-1, with D possibly TRBD2 on 5 matching bases. The CDR3 is made up of 16 amino acids. V was cut by 5 bases and J by 0 bases, with 14 bases left in between. Germline V CDR1 and CDR2: MNHNY, SVGAGI (reference sequence). The CDR3: CASSPPRRSSYNEQFF. CDR3 DNA sequence: TGTGCCAGCAGTCCCCCCCGGAGGAGCTCCTACAATGAGCAGTTCTTC.

The CDR3 sequence is CASSFNERDEQYF. The CDR3 bases are TGTGCCAGCAGTTTTAACGAACGCGACGAGCAGTACTTC. The chain combines TRBV28 with TRBJ2-7; no clear D. CDR1 is MDHEN, CDR2 SYDVKM, per germline. CDR3 size: 13 residues. V shed 3 bases and J shed 5 bases, with 11 bases lying between them.

The sample holds a few counts of this clone. The chain recombines TRBV19 with TRBJ1-1; 8 bases are a match to TRBD1. V dropped 3 bases and J dropped 4; count of bases not matched to a gene: 1. Looked up from germline, CDR1 is LNHDA and CDR2 is SQIVND (reference sequence). This CDR3 has 13 amino acids. In DNA, the CDR3 is TGTGCCAGTAGTATTCAGGGGGCCACTGAAGCTTTCTTT. It encodes CASSIQGATEAFF.

The V and J genes are TRBV12-5 and TRBJ1-5; D not certain. The germline V gene encodes CDR1 LGHNT and CDR2 FRNRAP. CDR3 length: 15 residues. V lost 1 base and J lost 4, with 11 bases in between. The chain's CDR3 is CASGLGVGSNQPQHF. CDR3 coding DNA: TGTGCTAGTGGTTTGGGAGTAGGGTCGAATCAGCCCCAGCATTTT.

The rearrangement joins TRBV9 to TRBJ2-5; TRBD2 matches at 9 bases. There are 15 residues in the CDR3. CDR1 and CDR2 from the germline V gene are SGDLS and YYNGEE. V trimming: 3 bases; J trimming: 4 bases; junction bases outside the gene matches: 7. The CDR3 DNA is TGTGCCAGCAGCGCGCTAGCGGGGATAGGAGAGACCCAGTACTTC. Its translation is CASSALAGIGETQYF.

The chain couples TRBV11-2 to TRBJ2-7; perhaps D is TRBD1 or TRBD2 (5 bases each). Germline V gene sequence: CDR1 SGHAT, CDR2 FQNNGV. Trimming pared 5 bases from V and 3 bases from J, leaving 14 bases between. This CDR3 region has 14 residues. DNA for the CDR3: TGTGCCAGCAGCGTCACGGGACGGGACTACGAGCAGTACTTC. As protein: CASSVTGRDYEQYF.

The V call is TRBV6-1, the J call TRBJ2-7, with TRBD1 matching over 9 bases. Germline V CDR1 and CDR2: MNHNS, SASEGT. The J segment lost 2 bases and the V segment lost 7 bases, leaving 3 bases of the junction unmatched. The CDR3 extends over 13 amino acids. CDR3 bases: TGTGCCAGCACCGACAGGGGGGCCTACGAGCAGTACTTC. It codes for CASTDRGAYEQYF.

In its sample, this clone ranks as medium-sized. The chain uses TRBV19 and TRBJ1-5; D is possibly TRBD1 (5 bases). This CDR3 contains 16 residues. Trimming removed 9 bases from V and 4 bases from J, with 22 bases in between. Germline CDR1 is LNHDA and CDR2 is SQIVND (reference sequence). The CDR3 spells CASQAKQVVGNQPQHF. CDR3 DNA sequence: TGTGCCAGCCAGGCCAAACAGGTGGTTGGGAATCAGCCCCAGCATTTT. Full variable domain (rest looked up from reference TRBV19 and TRBJ1-5): DGGITQSPKYLFRKEGQNVTLSCEQNLNHDAMYWYRQDPGQGLRLIYYSQIVNDFQKGDIAEGYSVSREKKESFPLTVTSAQKNPTAFYLCASQAKQVVGNQPQHFGDGTRLSIL.

This chain uses TRBV11-2 with TRBJ2-7; the match to TRBD1 covers 7 bases. The germline CDR1 and CDR2 sequences are SGHAT and FQNNGV. This CDR3 spans 15 amino acids. Trimming removed 1 base from V and 0 bases from J; junction bases left unmatched: 3. The CDR3 is CASSLATGSSYEQYF. The CDR3 coding sequence is TGTGCCAGCAGCTTAGCGACAGGGAGCTCCTACGAGCAGTACTTC.

This clone has more than one count but fewer than ten. V gene TRBV29-1 combines with J gene TRBJ1-2; D is ambiguous. V shed 0 bases and J shed 4 bases, with 15 bases lying between them. The CDR3 is 15 amino acids. The germline gives CDR1 SQVTM, CDR2 ANQGSEA. The CDR3 reads CSVEDLPTLGYGYTF. The CDR3 region has the DNA TGCAGCGTTGAAGATCTACCGACTCTTGGCTATGGCTACACCTTC.

A word on this clone: Sequence at one end of the junction differs from germline and may be a read error. The V call is TRBV6-5, the J call TRBJ2-1, with a weak D call TRBD2 (6 bases). This CDR3 has 12 residues. Germline values: CDR1 MNHEY, CDR2 SVGAGI. Here the CDR3 DNA reads TGTGCCAGCGGGGAGATCCGGGAGCCCCGGGTCTTC. It translates to CASGEIREPRVF.

Written as DNA, the CDR3 is TGCGCCAGCAGCCAAGAAGAACGGTGGGCTAATGAAAAACTGTTTTTT. Translated: CASSQEERWANEKLFF. This sequence joins TRBV4-1 and TRBJ1-4; D remains ambiguous. Between the trimmed V and J ends, which lost 0 bases and 3 bases, there was a span of 11 bases. The CDR3 totals 16 residues. Germline V gene sequence: CDR1 MGHRA, CDR2 YSYEKL.

This clone was detected only a few times. This chain joins TRBV21-1 and TRBJ2-3; TRBD1, as called in the table, went unchecked against the DNA. TRBV21-1 has pseudogene status. There are 16 residues in the CDR3. CDR3 sequence (DNA): TGTGCCAGCAGCAGATCCGGACACTGGGGCACAGATACGCAGTATTTT. This translates into CASSRSGHWGTDTQYF.